This section outlines one T cell receptor (beta chain) sequence together with its context. Sequencing was performed with immunoSEQ multiplex PCR; in TCRdb, only in-frame clones are kept and a portion is missing. The sample includes 150,000 to 180,000 clones, under 95% seen only once; the top ten take 15% to 20%. This record comes from a study of T cell responses to AZD1222 COVID-19 vaccine. Trimming cost V 2 bases and J 1 base, with 8 bases left between them. Germline V lookup: CDR1 ENHRY, CDR2 SYGVKD. This CDR3 is 14 amino acids long. Specimen: peripheral blood, collected on day 0 of AZD1222 vaccination. The clonotype originates from an adult in good health. The chain links TRBV10-3 to TRBJ1-1, with D unclear. Here the CDR3 reads CAISEPQANTEAFF. The CDR3 DNA reads as TGTGCCATCAGTGAGCCGCAAGCGAACACTGAAGCTTTCTTT.